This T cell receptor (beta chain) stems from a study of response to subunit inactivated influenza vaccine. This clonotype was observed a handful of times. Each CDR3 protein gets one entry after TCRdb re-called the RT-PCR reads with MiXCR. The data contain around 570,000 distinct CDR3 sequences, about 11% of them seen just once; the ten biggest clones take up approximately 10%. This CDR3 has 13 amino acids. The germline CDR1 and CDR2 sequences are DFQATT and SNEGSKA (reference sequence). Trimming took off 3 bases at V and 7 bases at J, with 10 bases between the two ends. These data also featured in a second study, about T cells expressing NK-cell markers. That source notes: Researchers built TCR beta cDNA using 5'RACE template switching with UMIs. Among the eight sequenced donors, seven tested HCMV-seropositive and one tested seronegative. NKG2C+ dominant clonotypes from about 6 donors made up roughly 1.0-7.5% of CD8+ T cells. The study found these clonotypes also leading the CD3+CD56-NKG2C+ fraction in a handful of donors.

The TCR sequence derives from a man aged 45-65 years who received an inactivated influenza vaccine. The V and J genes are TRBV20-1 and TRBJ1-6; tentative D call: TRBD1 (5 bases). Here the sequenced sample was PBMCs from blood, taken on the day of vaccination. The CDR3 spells CSARPRQNSPLHF. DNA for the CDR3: TGCAGTGCTAGGCCACGACAGAATTCACCCCTCCACTTT.